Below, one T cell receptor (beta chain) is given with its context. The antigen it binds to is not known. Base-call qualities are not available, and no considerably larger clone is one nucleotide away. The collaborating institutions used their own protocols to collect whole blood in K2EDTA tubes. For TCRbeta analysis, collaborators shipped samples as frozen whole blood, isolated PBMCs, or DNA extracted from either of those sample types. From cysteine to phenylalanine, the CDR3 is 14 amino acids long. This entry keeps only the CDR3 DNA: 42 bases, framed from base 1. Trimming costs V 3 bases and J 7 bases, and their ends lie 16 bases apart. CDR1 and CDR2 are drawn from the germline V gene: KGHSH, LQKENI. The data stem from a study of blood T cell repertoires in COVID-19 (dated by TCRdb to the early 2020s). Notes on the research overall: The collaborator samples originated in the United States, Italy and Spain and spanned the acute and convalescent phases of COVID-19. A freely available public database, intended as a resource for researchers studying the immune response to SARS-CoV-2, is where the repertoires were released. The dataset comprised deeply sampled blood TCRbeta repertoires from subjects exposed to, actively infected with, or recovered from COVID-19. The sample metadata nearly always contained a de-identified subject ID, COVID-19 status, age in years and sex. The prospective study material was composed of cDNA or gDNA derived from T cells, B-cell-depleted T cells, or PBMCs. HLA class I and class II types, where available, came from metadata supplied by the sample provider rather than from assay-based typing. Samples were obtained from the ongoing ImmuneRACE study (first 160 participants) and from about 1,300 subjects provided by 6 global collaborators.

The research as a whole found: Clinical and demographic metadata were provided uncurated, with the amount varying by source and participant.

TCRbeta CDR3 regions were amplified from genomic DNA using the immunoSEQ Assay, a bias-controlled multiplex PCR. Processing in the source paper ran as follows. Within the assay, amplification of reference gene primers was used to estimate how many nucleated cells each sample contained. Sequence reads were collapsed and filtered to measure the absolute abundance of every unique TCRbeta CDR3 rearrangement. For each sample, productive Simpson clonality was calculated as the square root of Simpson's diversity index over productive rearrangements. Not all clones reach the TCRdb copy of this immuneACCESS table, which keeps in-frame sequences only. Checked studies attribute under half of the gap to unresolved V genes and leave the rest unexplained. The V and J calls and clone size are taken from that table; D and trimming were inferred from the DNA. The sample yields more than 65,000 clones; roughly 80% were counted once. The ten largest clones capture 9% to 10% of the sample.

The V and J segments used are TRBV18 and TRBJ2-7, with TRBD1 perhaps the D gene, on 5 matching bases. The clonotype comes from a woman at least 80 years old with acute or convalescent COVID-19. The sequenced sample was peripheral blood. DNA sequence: TGTGCCAGCTCACCGACAGAGAACAGGAATGAGCAGTACTTC. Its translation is CASSPTENRNEQYF.